These 25 T cell receptor beta chains share one sample of origin, sequenced in a study of blood T cells in healthy people across ages. A second PCR, run for 7 to 11 cycles, used a sample-barcoded 5' primer plus a J-beta primer mix. TCRdb reanalysed the 5' RACE reads using MiXCR and keeps one entry per CDR3 protein. The sample has hundreds of thousands of distinct CDR3 sequences; 40% to 50% are singletons. The sample consisted of blood. Receptors were obtained from a man between 60 and 75 years old in good health.

In its sample, this clonotype was seen once. The CDR3 nucleotides are TGTGCCAGCAGCAGTCGTGGACCAGGGTACGAGCAGTACTTC. It encodes CASSSRGPGYEQYF. The V gene is TRBV13, the J gene TRBJ2-4; maybe TRBD1 (5 bases). The DNA end is a closer match to TRBJ2-7, so the J assignment may be wrong. CDR3 size: 14 residues. Germline V gene sequence: CDR1 PRHDT, CDR2 FYEKMQ (reference sequence).

A few counts support this clonotype. V is TRBV5-1 and J is TRBJ1-2; D remains ambiguous. CDR1 is SGHRS, CDR2 YFSETQ, per germline. The CDR3 is made up of 14 amino acids. V was cut by 0 bases and J by 5 bases, with 11 bases left in between. The CDR3 loop is CASSLVASSYGYTF. The CDR3 coding sequence is TGCGCCAGCAGCTTGGTTGCCAGCAGTTATGGCTACACCTTC.

This rearrangement joins TRBV14 to TRBJ2-7; 7 bases are shared with TRBD1. CDR3 length equals 16 residues. CDR1 is SGHDN, CDR2 FVKESK, per germline. The junction had 10 bases not matched to a gene; V was cut back by 0 bases and J by 5 bases. In nucleotides, the CDR3 is TGTGCCAGCAGCCAAGATTGGGACAGTAGCTTAGACGAGCAGTACTTC. This encodes CASSQDWDSSLDEQYF.

This clonotype occurred many times. The chain is built from TRBV7-9 and TRBJ2-7; D call uncertain. Per the germline V gene, CDR1 is SEHNR and CDR2 is FQNEAQ (reference sequence). The CDR3 runs 14 residues. V lost 5 bases and J 0 bases, leaving 11 bases between the germline ends. The CDR3 DNA is TGTGCCAGCAGCCAGAAGGAGAGCTCCTACGAGCAGTACTTC. It is translated as CASSQKESSYEQYF. Full variable domain (missing parts from reference TRBV7-9 and TRBJ2-7): DTGVSQNPRHKITKRGQNVTFRCDPISEHNRLYWYRQTLGQGPEFLTYFQNEAQLEKSRLLSDRFSAERPKGSFSTLEIQRTEQGDSAMYLCASSQKESSYEQYFGPGTRLTVT.

The chain employs TRBV27 and TRBJ1-4; D perhaps matches TRBD1 (5 bases). From germline, CDR1 is MNHEY and CDR2 SMNVEV (reference sequence). CDR3 length equals 14 residues. Deletions cut 6 bases from V and 12 bases from J, with 20 bases between. The chain's CDR3 is CASRKTTGRGELFF. The CDR3 DNA reads as TGTGCCAGCAGGAAGACAACCGGGAGAGGGGAACTGTTTTTT.

The rearrangement joins TRBV20-1 to TRBJ1-5; D is undetermined. The CDR3 extends over 12 amino acids. Deletions cut 0 bases from V and 7 bases from J, with 7 bases between. CDR1 DFQATT and CDR2 SNEGSKA come from the germline V gene (reference sequence). The CDR3 DNA sequence: TGCAGTGCTAGAGATTCGGGGCAGCCCCAGCATTTT. Protein product: CSARDSGQPQHF.

This clonotype occurred a few times. This chain links TRBV18 with TRBJ2-1, with TRBD2 as a possible D gene (5 bases). Germline values: CDR1 KGHSH, CDR2 LQKENI. The V gene lost 0 bases and the J gene lost 10 bases, with 10 bases spanning the gap. This CDR3 contains 13 residues. CDR3 DNA: TGTGCCAGCTCACCACCGGTCGCTAGCGAGCAGTTCTTC. Amino acid sequence: CASSPPVASEQFF.

This chain connects TRBV12-3 or TRBV12-4 to TRBJ1-1; the D gene is possibly TRBD1 (5 bases). V shed 2 bases and J shed 3 bases, with 10 bases lying between them. The CDR3 contains 14 residues. The CDR3 DNA sequence: TGTGCCAGCAGTTTACAGGGAAGTTACACTGAAGCTTTCTTT. Its translation is CASSLQGSYTEAFF.

This sequence joins TRBV12-3 or TRBV12-4 and TRBJ2-1; either TRBD1 or TRBD2 may fit D (6 bases each). V was cut by 0 bases and J by 4 bases, with 13 bases left in between. This CDR3 has 16 amino acids. The CDR3 is CASSLAGIGGYNEQFF. CDR3 bases: TGTGCCAGCAGTTTAGCGGGGATAGGGGGGTACAATGAGCAGTTCTTC.

The chain is built from TRBV20-1 and TRBJ2-1; D could derive from TRBD1 or TRBD2 (5 bases each). V dropped 2 bases and J dropped 10 bases, with 15 bases sitting between them. In germline, CDR1 is DFQATT, CDR2 SNEGSKA (reference sequence). The CDR3 is 13 residues long. CDR3 DNA: TGCAGTGCTAGAAGGGGAGCAGGCGGCGAGCAGTTCTTC. It is translated as CSARRGAGGEQFF.

The chain links TRBV7-2 to TRBJ2-7, with 11 nucleotides matching TRBD1. Germline V CDR1 and CDR2: SGHTA, FQGNSA. The CDR3 runs to 16 residues. Trimming took 3 bases from V and 3 from J; bases not matched to a gene: 7. The CDR3 DNA is TGTGCCAGCAGCTTCGGGACAGGGGGTTCCAACTACGAGCAGTACTTC. Translation: CASSFGTGGSNYEQYF.

This clonotype appeared a few times. V is TRBV20-1 and J is TRBJ1-2; D not resolved. CDR1 is DFQATT, CDR2 SNEGSKA, per germline (reference sequence). The V end lost 6 bases, the J end lost 4 bases, and 12 bases lay between the germline ends. The CDR3 sequence is 12 residues long. Here the CDR3 reads CSAQSKGYGYTF. The CDR3 DNA reads TGCAGTGCACAGTCAAAGGGCTATGGCTACACCTTC.

The gene calls are TRBV20-1 and TRBJ2-4; TRBD1 matches at 9 bases. CDR1 is DFQATT and CDR2 is SNEGSKA in the germline V gene (reference sequence). The CDR3 has 15 residues. The V and J ends lost 6 bases and 0 bases, in that order; junction bases with no gene match: 6. In DNA form, the CDR3 reads TGCAGTGCAGGGACAGGGACGGTAGCCAAAAACATTCAGTACTTC. Translated: CSAGTGTVAKNIQYF.

The rearrangement joins TRBV5-1 to TRBJ2-5; TRBD1 agrees at 9 bases. J was trimmed by 11 bases and V by 2 bases; bases with no gene match: 13. The CDR3 has 15 amino acids. The germline V gene has CDR1 SGHRS and CDR2 YFSETQ. CDR3 residues: CASSLSGTGLNEQYF. The CDR3 DNA sequence: TGCGCCAGCAGCTTATCCGGGACAGGGCTCAATGAGCAGTACTTC.

The chain employs TRBV9 and TRBJ1-2; D possibly corresponds to TRBD1 (6 bases). Deletions cut 7 bases from V and 2 bases from J, with 9 bases between. This CDR3 contains 12 residues. Germline loops: CDR1 SGDLS, CDR2 YYNGEE. The DNA of the CDR3 is TGTGCCAGCGCCGGACAGAACTATGGCTACACCTTC. This gives the protein CASAGQNYGYTF.

The V gene is TRBV14, the J gene TRBJ2-3; unclear D gene. The V end lost 0 bases, the J end lost 2 bases, and 12 bases lay between the germline ends. This CDR3 is built from 16 residues. CDR1 and CDR2 (germline): SGHDN, FVKESK. CDR3 DNA sequence: TGTGCCAGCAGCCAAGATAGGAGACTCTACACAGATACGCAGTATTTT. Amino acid sequence: CASSQDRRLYTDTQYF.

The chain employs TRBV7-9 and TRBJ2-5; no reliable D call. The germline V and J ends were trimmed by 2 bases and 3 bases, with 7 bases remaining between them. Germline CDR1 reads SEHNR; CDR2 reads FQNEAQ (reference sequence). The CDR3 contains 13 residues. CDR3 amino acids: CASSLKFEETQYF. Written as DNA, the CDR3 is TGTGCCAGCAGCTTAAAGTTTGAAGAGACCCAGTACTTC.

The rearrangement uses TRBV21-1 and TRBJ2-4; the D call TRBD2 from the table was never checked on the DNA. Gene TRBJ2-7 matches the end of the DNA better, so the J call may be wrong. TRBV21-1 is annotated as a pseudogene. This CDR3 comprises 15 residues. CDR3 loop: CASKNPRAASYEQYF. As DNA, the CDR3 is TGTGCCAGCAAAAACCCCAGGGCCGCTTCCTACGAGCAGTACTTC.

The genes are TRBV18 and TRBJ2-7; D may match TRBD1 or TRBD2 (5 bases each). Per the germline V gene, CDR1 is KGHSH and CDR2 is LQKENI. The CDR3 consists of 15 residues. V was pared by 0 bases and J by 7 bases, with 16 bases between. This CDR3 is CASSPPGRTLNEQYF. The CDR3 bases are TGTGCCAGCTCACCACCGGGACGTACGCTTAATGAGCAGTACTTC.

This clonotype was picked up a small number of times. This chain connects TRBV10-3 to TRBJ2-1; 8 bases line up with TRBD1. Germline loops: CDR1 ENHRY, CDR2 SYGVKD. J gave up 2 bases and V 10 bases, and 4 bases lay outside the gene matches. The CDR3 extends over 13 amino acids. CDR3 loop: CASGTGAYNEQFF. The CDR3 nucleotides are TGTGCCAGCGGGACAGGAGCCTACAATGAGCAGTTCTTC.

As regards this clonotype: This may arise from a read error, as a much more abundant clone is one base away. The chain is built from TRBV10-3 and TRBJ2-7; possible D gene TRBD1, 5 bases. CDR3 length equals 15 residues. Germline values: CDR1 ENHRY, CDR2 SYGVKD. Trimming cost V 0 bases and J 3 bases, with 12 bases left between them. The CDR3 region has the DNA TGTGCCATCAGTGAGTCGACCGCCAGGGTCTACGAGCAGTACTTC. This gives the protein CAISESTARVYEQYF.

V is TRBV28 and J is TRBJ2-3, with TRBD2 matching 16 bases. The CDR3 spans 17 residues. CDR1 and CDR2 (germline): MDHEN, SYDVKM. V was pared by 5 bases and J by 5 bases, with 7 bases of the junction left unmatched. CDR3 nucleotide sequence: TGTGCCAGCAGTCTTGGGACTAGCGGGGGGGCAGAAGATACGCAGTATTTT. Translated: CASSLGTSGGAEDTQYF.

The chain couples TRBV6-2 or TRBV6-3 to TRBJ2-7; TRBD1 might be the D (6 bases). Germline V CDR1 and CDR2: MNHEY, SVGEGT. Trimming stripped 3 bases from V and 3 bases from J, with 18 bases between. The CDR3 runs 16 residues. Written as DNA, the CDR3 is TGTGCCAGCAGTTATGACCGGACTGAGGGGGACTACGAGCAGTACTTC. Amino acids: CASSYDRTEGDYEQYF.

The rearrangement links TRBV20-1 to TRBJ1-2, with a weak D call TRBD1 (5 bases). The CDR3 loop spans 15 amino acids. Germline lookup yields CDR1 DFQATT and CDR2 SNEGSKA (reference sequence). V shed 3 bases and J shed 4 bases, with 18 bases lying between them. The CDR3 spells CSARADTTAGYGYTF. DNA of the CDR3: TGCAGTGCTAGGGCGGACACCACCGCTGGCTATGGCTACACCTTC.

The J gene is TRBJ1-2, the V gene TRBV3-1; 7 bases line up with TRBD1. V lost 1 base, J lost 4 bases, and 6 bases stayed unmatched. The CDR3 consists of 15 residues. CDR1 and CDR2 from the germline V gene are LGHDT and YNNKEL (reference sequence). The CDR3 DNA is TGTGCCAGCAGCCAAGTAAAGGGGGCGGGCTATGGCTACACCTTC. It codes for CASSQVKGAGYGYTF.